This T cell receptor (beta chain) is drawn from a study of T-cell reconstitution after alpha-beta-depleted transplantation in children (dated by TCRdb to 2016 to 2017). Context from the whole study: T-cell immune reconstitution after TCRalphabeta/CD19-depleted allogeneic hematopoietic cell transplantation in children was quantitatively tracked in the study by means of TCR repertoire profiling. Findings and caveats that apply to the study as a whole: In some patients, the high TCRbeta diversity seen at day 60 was put down to recipient T cells and intrathymic progenitors that had survived conditioning. About two months after transplant, the apparently early recovery of alphabetaT-cell counts reportedly depended on just several hundred clones that had expanded rapidly and came from non-depleted graft cells. The frequencies of hyperexpanded clones fell over the following months, and after one year, T-cell counts and TCRbeta diversity were mostly attributed to newly produced T cells.

V gives up 4 bases and J gives up 2 bases, and the segment between their germline ends measures 15 bases. The CDR3 contains 16 residues, cysteine and phenylalanine counted. Only CDR3 DNA is held: 48 bases, read in frame from base 1. Notes on this clonotype: No antigen is known for it. No base quality information exists; no much larger clone differs at one position.

The label giving this sample's treatment or condition can be read as: allogeneic hematopoietic cell transplantation with graft depleted of TCRalphabeta T cells and CD19 B cells. The transplant recipients were children given TCRalphabeta/CD19-depleted allogeneic hematopoietic cell grafts. Libraries were prepared through PCR. The sequencing machine was an Illumina HiSeq 2500. Molecular barcoding was employed in the preparation of TCR libraries, with unique molecular identifiers being used to normalize TCRbeta repertoire quantification. TCRdb ran its own pipeline on the public reads, namely fastp trimming at Q25 and MiXCR clone calling, and kept in-frame beta chains. Identical CDR3 protein sequences are pooled into one entry, listed with their most common genes and DNA. The sample contains just over 200,000 distinct CDR3 sequences, approximately 8.4% of them found a single time. Of the sample, 35% falls within the top ten clones.

The source of this sequence is a male patient aged 2-15 years who had a stem cell transplant for acute myeloid leukemia, so the T cells may come from the graft donor. The sequence joins TRBV12-3 or TRBV12-4 to TRBJ2-1; D gene: possibly TRBD2, on 6 matching bases. The source material was PBMCs, mostly from graft donor cells, sampled 360 days after TCRalphabeta/CD19-depleted stem cell transplant. DNA sequence: TGTGCCAGCAGTTCTTTGGCGGGGACTCCCTACAATGAGCAGTTCTTC. This translates into CASSSLAGTPYNEQFF.